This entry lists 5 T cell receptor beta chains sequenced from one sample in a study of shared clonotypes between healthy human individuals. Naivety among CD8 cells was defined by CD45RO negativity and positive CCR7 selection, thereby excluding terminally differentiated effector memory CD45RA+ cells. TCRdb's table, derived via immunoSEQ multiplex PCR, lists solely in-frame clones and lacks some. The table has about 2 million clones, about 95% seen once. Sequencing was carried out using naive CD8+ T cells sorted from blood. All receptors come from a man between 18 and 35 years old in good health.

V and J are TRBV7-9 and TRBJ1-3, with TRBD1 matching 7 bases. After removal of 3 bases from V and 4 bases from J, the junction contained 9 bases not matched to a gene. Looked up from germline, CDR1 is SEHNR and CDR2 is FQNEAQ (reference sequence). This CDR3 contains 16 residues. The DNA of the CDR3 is TGTGCCAGCAGCTTTCCCGGGACAGCCCAAGGAAACACCATATATTTT. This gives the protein CASSFPGTAQGNTIYF.

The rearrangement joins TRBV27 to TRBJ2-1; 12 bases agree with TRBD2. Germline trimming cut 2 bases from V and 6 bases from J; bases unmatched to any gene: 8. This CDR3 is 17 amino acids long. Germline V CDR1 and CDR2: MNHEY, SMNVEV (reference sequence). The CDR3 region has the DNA TGTGCCAGCAGTTTAAATCCCGGACTAGCGGGGTCCAATGAGCAGTTCTTC. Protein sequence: CASSLNPGLAGSNEQFF.

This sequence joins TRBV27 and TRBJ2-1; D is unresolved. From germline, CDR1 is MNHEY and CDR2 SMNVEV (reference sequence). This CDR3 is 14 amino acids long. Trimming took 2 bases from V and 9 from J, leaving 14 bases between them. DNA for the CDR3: TGTGCCAGCAGTTTAGAAGGGTCTAGGACTGAGCAGTTCTTC. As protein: CASSLEGSRTEQFF.

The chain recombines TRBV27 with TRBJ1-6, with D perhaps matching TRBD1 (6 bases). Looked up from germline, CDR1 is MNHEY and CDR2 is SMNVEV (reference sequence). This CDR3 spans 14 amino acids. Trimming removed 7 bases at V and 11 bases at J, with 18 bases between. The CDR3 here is CASKLGASATPLHF. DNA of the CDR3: TGTGCCAGCAAGTTGGGGGCCTCCGCGACACCCCTCCACTTT.

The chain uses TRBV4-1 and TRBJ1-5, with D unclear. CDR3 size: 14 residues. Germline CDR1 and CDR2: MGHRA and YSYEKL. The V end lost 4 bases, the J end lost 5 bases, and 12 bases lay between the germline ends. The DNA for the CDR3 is TGCGCCAGCAGCCCTGGAAACAGCTATCAGCCCCAGCATTTT. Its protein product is CASSPGNSYQPQHF.